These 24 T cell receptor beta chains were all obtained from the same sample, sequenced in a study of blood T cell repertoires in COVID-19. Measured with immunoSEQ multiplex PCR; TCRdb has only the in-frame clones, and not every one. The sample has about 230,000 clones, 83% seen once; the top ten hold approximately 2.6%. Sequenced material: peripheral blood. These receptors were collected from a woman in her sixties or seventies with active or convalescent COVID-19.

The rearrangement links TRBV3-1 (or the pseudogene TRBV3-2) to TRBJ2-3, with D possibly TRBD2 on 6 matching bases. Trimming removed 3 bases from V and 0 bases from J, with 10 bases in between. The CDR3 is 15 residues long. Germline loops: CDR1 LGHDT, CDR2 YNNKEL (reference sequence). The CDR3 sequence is CASSHYGGSTDTQYF. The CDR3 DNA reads TGTGCCAGCAGCCACTATGGGGGGAGCACAGATACGCAGTATTTT.

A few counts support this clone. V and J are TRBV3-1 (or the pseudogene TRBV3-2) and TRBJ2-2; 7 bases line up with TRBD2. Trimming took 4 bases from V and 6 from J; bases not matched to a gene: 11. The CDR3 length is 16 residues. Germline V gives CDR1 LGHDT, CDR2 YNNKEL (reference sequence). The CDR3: CASSPKRIGRAGELFF. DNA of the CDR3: TGTGCCAGCAGCCCCAAGCGTATAGGGAGGGCCGGGGAGCTGTTTTTT.

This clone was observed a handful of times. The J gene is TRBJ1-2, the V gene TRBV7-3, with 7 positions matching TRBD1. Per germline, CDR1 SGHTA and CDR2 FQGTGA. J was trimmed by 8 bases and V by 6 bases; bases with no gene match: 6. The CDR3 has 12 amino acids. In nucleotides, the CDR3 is TGTGCCAGCAGGGACAGGTTCGGGGGCTACACCTTC. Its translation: CASRDRFGGYTF.

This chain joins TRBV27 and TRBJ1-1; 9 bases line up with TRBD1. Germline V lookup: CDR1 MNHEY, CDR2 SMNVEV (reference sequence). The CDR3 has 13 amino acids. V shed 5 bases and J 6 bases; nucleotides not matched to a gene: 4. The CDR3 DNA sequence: TGTGCCAGCAGTCCTACAGGGGGCTCTGAAGCTTTCTTT. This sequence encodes CASSPTGGSEAFF.

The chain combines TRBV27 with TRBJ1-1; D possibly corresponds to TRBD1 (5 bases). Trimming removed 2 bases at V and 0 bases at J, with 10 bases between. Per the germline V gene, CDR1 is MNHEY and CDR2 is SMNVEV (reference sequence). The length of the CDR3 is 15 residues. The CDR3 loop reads CASSLMAGMNTEAFF. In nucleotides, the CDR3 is TGTGCCAGCAGTTTAATGGCAGGGATGAACACTGAAGCTTTCTTT.

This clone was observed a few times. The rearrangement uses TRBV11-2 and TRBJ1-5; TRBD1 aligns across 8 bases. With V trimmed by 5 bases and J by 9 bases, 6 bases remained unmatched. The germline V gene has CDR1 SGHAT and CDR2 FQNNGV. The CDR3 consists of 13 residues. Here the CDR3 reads CASSLDRVGPQHF. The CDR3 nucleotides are TGTGCCAGCAGCCTGGACAGGGTCGGGCCCCAGCATTTT.

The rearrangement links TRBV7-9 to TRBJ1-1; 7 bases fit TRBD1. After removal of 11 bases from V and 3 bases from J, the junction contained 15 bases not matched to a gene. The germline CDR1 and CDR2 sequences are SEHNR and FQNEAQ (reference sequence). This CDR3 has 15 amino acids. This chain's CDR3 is CAANSPQGVHTEAFF. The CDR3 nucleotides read TGTGCCGCCAATTCTCCTCAGGGGGTTCACACTGAAGCTTTCTTT.

CDR3: CASSMIIGGPGGYTF. CDR3 bases: TGTGCCAGCAGTATGATTATAGGGGGCCCTGGGGGCTACACCTTC. The V and J genes are TRBV28 and TRBJ1-2, with TRBD1 matching 7 bases. Germline V CDR1 and CDR2: MDHEN, SYDVKM. The CDR3 is made up of 15 amino acids. V lost 5 bases, J lost 8 bases, and 14 bases stayed unmatched.

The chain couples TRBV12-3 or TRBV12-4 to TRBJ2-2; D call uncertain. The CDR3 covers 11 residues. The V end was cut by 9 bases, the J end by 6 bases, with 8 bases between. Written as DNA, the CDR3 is TGTGCCAGAAGTATCGCCGGGGAGCTGTTTTTT. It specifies CARSIAGELFF.

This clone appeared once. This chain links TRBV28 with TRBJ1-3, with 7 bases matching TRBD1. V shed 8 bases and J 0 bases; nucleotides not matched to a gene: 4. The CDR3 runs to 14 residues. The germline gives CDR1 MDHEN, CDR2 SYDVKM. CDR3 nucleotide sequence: TGTGCCAGCTTCCAGGGGGTCTCTGGAAACACCATATATTTT. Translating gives CASFQGVSGNTIYF.

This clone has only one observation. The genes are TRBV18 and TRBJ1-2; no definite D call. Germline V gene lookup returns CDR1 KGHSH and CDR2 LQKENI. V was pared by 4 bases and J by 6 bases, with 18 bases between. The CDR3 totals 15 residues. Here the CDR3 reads CASSRAREGPDGYTF. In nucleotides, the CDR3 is TGTGCCAGCTCACGGGCGAGGGAGGGTCCTGATGGCTACACCTTC.

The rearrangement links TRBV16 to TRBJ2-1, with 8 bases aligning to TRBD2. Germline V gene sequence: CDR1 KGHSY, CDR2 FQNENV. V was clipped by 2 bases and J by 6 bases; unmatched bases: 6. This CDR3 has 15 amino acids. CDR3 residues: CASSQRGGTGNEQFF. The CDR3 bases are TGTGCCAGCAGCCAACGGGGGGGCACGGGCAATGAGCAGTTCTTC.

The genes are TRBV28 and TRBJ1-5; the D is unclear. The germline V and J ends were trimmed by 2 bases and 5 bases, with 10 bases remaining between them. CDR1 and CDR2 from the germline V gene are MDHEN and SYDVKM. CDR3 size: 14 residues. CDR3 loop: CASSLIQYDQPQHF. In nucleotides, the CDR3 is TGTGCCAGCAGTTTAATTCAGTACGATCAGCCCCAGCATTTT.

The CDR3 nucleotides are TGTGCCTGGTCCCGACTAGCGGCAAACACCGGGGAGCTGTTTTTT. Its protein is CAWSRLAANTGELFF. This chain connects TRBV30 to TRBJ2-2; 9 bases line up with TRBD2. The V gene end was trimmed by 5 bases and the J gene end by 2 bases; junction bases not matched to a gene: 6. In germline, CDR1 is GTSNPN, CDR2 SVGIG (reference sequence). The CDR3 totals 15 residues.

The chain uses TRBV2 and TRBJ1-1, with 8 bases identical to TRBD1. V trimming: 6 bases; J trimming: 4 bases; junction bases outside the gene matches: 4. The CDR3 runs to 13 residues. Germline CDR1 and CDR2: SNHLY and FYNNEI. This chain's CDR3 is CASRTGVSTEAFF. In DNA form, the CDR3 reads TGTGCCAGCAGGACAGGGGTTAGCACTGAAGCTTTCTTT. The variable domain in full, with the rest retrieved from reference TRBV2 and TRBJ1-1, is EPEVTQTPSHQVTQMGQEVILRCVPISNHLYFYWYRQILGQKVEFLVSFYNNEISEKSEIFDDQFSVERPDGSNFTLKIRSTKLEDSAMYFCASRTGVSTEAFFGQGTRLTVV.

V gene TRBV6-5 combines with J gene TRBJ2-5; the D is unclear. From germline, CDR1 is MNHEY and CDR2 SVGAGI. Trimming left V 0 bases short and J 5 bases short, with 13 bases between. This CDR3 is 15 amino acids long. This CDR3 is CASSYSPRPGETQYF. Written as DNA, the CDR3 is TGTGCCAGCAGTTACTCCCCCCGCCCCGGGGAGACCCAGTACTTC.

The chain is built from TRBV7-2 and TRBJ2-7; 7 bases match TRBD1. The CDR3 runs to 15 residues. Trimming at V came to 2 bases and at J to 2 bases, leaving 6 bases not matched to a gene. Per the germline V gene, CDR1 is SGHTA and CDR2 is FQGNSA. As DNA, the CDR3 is TGTGCCAGCAGCTTATATCACGGGACAGCCTACGAGCAGTACTTC. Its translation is CASSLYHGTAYEQYF. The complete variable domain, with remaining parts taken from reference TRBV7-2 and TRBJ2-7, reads GAGVSQSPSNKVTEKGKDVELRCDPISGHTALYWYRQSLGQGLEFLIYFQGNSAPDKSGLPSDRFSAERTGGSVSTLTIQRTQQEDSAVYLCASSLYHGTAYEQYFGPGTRLTVT.

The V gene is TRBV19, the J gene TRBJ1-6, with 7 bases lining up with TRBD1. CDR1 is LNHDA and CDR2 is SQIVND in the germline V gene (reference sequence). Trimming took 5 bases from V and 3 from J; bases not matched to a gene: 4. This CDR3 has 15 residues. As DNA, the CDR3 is TGTGCCAGTAGTGCCGGGACAGTCTATAATTCACCCCTCCACTTT. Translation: CASSAGTVYNSPLHF. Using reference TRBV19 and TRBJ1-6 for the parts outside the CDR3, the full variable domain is DGGITQSPKYLFRKEGQNVTLSCEQNLNHDAMYWYRQDPGQGLRLIYYSQIVNDFQKGDIAEGYSVSREKKESFPLTVTSAQKNPTAFYLCASSAGTVYNSPLHFGNGTRLTVT.

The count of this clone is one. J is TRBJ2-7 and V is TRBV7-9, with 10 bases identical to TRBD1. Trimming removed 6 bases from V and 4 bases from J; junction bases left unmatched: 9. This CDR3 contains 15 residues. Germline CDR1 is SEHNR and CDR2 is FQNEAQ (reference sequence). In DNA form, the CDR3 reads TGTGCCAGCAGTCCTCCGGGACAGGGGAGTTACGAGCAGTACTTC. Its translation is CASSPPGQGSYEQYF. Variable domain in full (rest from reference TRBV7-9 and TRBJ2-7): DTGVSQNPRHKITKRGQNVTFRCDPISEHNRLYWYRQTLGQGPEFLTYFQNEAQLEKSRLLSDRFSAERPKGSFSTLEIQRTEQGDSAMYLCASSPPGQGSYEQYFGPGTRLTVT.

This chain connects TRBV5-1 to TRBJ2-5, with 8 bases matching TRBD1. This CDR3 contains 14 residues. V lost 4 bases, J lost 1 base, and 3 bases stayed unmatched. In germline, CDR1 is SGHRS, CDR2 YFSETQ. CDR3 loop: CASSTGQGQETQYF. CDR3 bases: TGCGCCAGCAGCACAGGACAGGGCCAAGAGACCCAGTACTTC.

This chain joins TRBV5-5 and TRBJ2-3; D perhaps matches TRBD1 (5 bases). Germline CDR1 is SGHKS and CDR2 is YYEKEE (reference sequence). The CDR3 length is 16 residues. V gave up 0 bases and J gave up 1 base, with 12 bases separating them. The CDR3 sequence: CASSLVVGLGTDTQYF. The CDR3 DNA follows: TGTGCCAGCAGCTTGGTGGTGGGGCTCGGCACAGATACGCAGTATTTT.

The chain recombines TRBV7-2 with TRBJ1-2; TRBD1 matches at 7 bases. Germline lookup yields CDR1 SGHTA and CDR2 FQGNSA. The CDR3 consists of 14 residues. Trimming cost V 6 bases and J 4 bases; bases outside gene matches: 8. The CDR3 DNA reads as TGTGCCAGCAGTTGGACCGACAGGGCCTATGGCTACACCTTC. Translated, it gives CASSWTDRAYGYTF.

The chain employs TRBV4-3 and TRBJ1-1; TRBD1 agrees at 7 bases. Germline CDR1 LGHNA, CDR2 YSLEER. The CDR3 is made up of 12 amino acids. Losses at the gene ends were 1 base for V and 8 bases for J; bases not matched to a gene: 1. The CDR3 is CASSQVGGEAFF. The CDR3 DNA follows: TGCGCCAGCAGCCAAGTAGGGGGCGAAGCTTTCTTT.

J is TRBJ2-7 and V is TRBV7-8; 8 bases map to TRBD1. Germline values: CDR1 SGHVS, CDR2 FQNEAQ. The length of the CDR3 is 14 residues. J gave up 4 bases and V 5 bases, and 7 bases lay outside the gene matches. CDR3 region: CASSVDRGSYEQYF. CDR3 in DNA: TGTGCCAGCAGCGTAGACAGGGGAAGTTACGAGCAGTACTTC.